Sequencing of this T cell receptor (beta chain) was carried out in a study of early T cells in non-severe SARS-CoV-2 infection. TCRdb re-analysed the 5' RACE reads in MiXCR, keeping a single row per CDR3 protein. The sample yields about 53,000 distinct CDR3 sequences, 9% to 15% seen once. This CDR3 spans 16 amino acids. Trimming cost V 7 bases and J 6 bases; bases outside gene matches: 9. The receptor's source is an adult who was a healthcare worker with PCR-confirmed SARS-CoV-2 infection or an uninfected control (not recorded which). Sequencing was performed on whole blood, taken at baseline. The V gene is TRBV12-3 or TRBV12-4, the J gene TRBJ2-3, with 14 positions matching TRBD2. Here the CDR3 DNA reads TGTGCCAGCACCCTGACTAGCGGGAGGGCCGGGGATACGCAGTATTTT. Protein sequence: CASTLTSGRAGDTQYF.